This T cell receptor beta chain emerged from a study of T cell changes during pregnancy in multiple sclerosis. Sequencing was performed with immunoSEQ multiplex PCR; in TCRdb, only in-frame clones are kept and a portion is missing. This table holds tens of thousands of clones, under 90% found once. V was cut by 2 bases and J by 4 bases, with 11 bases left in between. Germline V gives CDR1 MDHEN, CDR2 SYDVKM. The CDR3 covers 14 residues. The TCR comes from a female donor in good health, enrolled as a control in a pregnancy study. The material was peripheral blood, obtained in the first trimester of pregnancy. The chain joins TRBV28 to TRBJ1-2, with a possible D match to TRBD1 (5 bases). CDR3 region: CASSLLGGTYGYTF. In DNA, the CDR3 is TGTGCCAGCAGTTTACTCGGGGGGACCTATGGCTACACCTTC.